This T cell receptor beta chain was found in a study of cytomegalovirus exposure and HLA in healthy donors. Findings and limits, study-wide: Accurate prediction of HLA-A and HLA-B alleles (for most subjects) was reportedly achieved from TCR beta sequences. There were under 200 TCR beta chains listed as cytomegalovirus-associated.

In its sample, this clone was seen a few times. Its antigen remains unknown. The PCR contained 60 Vbeta and 13 Jbeta primers. Measured with immunoSEQ multiplex PCR; TCRdb has only the in-frame clones, and not every one. The data hold about 110,000 clones, with about 80% observed a single time. Sequenced input: PBMCs. This TCR was recovered from a woman between 45 and 60 years old in good health and CMV-seropositive.

The CDR3 loop reads CASSRTGVYEQYF. CDR3 coding DNA: TGTGCCAGCAGCAGGACAGGGGTCTACGAGCAGTACTTC. The chain uses TRBV7-8 and TRBJ2-7, with 9 bases that match TRBD1. The CDR3 has 13 residues. Looked up from germline, CDR1 is SGHVS and CDR2 is FQNEAQ. V was clipped by 5 bases and J by 3 bases; unmatched bases: 2.